These 22 T cell receptor beta chains came from one sample sequenced in a study of HIV-infected patients and healthy controls. Whole blood was used without fractionation, so all unsorted peripheral T cells were included. Alpha and beta constant-region primers primed reverse transcription of about 470 ng RNA. Each of the alpha and beta chains got its own library through chain-specific third strand synthesis with indices. Each CDR3 protein gets one entry after TCRdb re-called the 5' RACE reads with MiXCR. The sample comprises more than 5,500 distinct CDR3 sequences, under 30% of which are singletons, and under 25% rests with the top ten. Sequencing used blood, obtained before antiretroviral therapy. These receptors all stem from an adult with HIV infection.

On this clonotype itself: Being one base from a much bigger clone, this may be a read error. V is TRBV28 and J is TRBJ2-7; D possibly matches TRBD1 or TRBD2 (6 bases each). This CDR3 is built from 18 residues. CDR1 and CDR2 from the germline V gene are MDHEN and SYDVKM. Trimming removed 2 bases at V and 3 bases at J, with 23 bases between. In nucleotides, the CDR3 is TGTGCCAGCAGTTTACTGCCTATCGGACAAGGGGGGCTCTACGAGCAGTACTTC. Protein sequence: CASSLLPIGQGGLYEQYF.

By share, this clonotype counts as medium-sized (0.01 to 0.1%). The J gene is TRBJ1-2, the V gene TRBV4-1; 8 bases fit TRBD1. The CDR3 extends over 15 amino acids. The ends lost 0 bases at V and 3 bases at J; junction bases unmatched: 3. CDR1 and CDR2 (germline): MGHRA, YSYEKL. Here the CDR3 reads CASSQEGTGHYGYTF. The CDR3 DNA reads TGCGCCAGCAGCCAAGAGGGGACAGGCCACTATGGCTACACCTTC.

Comment on this clonotype: A clone one base away is much larger, so this may be a read error. The rearrangement joins TRBV7-9 to TRBJ2-7; 8 positions agree with TRBD2. The CDR3 has 15 residues. Germline V gene sequence: CDR1 SEHNR, CDR2 FQNEAQ (reference sequence). V gave up 5 bases and J gave up 2 bases; unmatched junction bases: 8. The CDR3 region is CASSHRAAGAYEQYF. The CDR3 region has the DNA TGTGCCAGCAGCCACCGGGCAGCGGGGGCCTACGAGCAGTACTTC.

By its share, this clonotype is medium-sized (0.01 to 0.1%). This chain links TRBV27 with TRBJ1-2; 7 positions match TRBD1. From germline, CDR1 is MNHEY and CDR2 SMNVEV (reference sequence). The CDR3 is 13 amino acids. Trimming took 6 bases from V and 1 from J; bases not matched to a gene: 2. This CDR3 reads CASSGQDNYGYTF. The DNA for the CDR3 is TGTGCCAGCAGCGGACAGGATAACTATGGCTACACCTTC.

This clonotype has ten or more counts. This rearrangement joins TRBV15 to TRBJ2-7; unclear D gene. Germline CDR1 and CDR2: LNHNV and YYDKDF (reference sequence). The CDR3 runs to 13 residues. Deletions cut 0 bases from V and 7 bases from J, with 10 bases between. CDR3 sequence: CATSRDLSREQYF. The DNA of the CDR3 is TGTGCCACCAGCAGAGATTTGTCGCGGGAGCAGTACTTC.

This clonotype is labeled as medium-sized. This CDR3 reads CASSQGWRNEQFF. The DNA for the CDR3 is TGCGCCAGCAGCCAAGGTTGGCGCAATGAGCAGTTCTTC. The rearrangement links TRBV4-1 to TRBJ2-1; the D is unclear. CDR1 and CDR2 from the germline V gene are MGHRA and YSYEKL. This CDR3 comprises 13 residues. The germline V and J ends were trimmed by 1 base and 6 bases, with 7 bases remaining between them.

This chain connects TRBV27 to TRBJ2-5; D assignment may be TRBD1 or TRBD2 (6 bases each). The CDR3 spans 14 residues. V dropped 3 bases and J dropped 1 base, with 9 bases sitting between them. Germline V lookup: CDR1 MNHEY, CDR2 SMNVEV (reference sequence). As DNA, the CDR3 is TGTGCCAGCAGTTTGTGGGGGGCCCAAGAGACCCAGTACTTC. This translates into CASSLWGAQETQYF.

This clonotype is medium-sized by share. The CDR3 DNA follows: TGTGCCAGCAGCCACGGGGGGAACGAGCAGTACTTC. Its protein product is CASSHGGNEQYF. The V gene is TRBV7-8, the J gene TRBJ2-7, with 7 bases fitting TRBD2. V shed 5 bases and J 5 bases; nucleotides not matched to a gene: 3. This CDR3 is 12 amino acids long. Germline lookup yields CDR1 SGHVS and CDR2 FQNEAQ.

Regarding this clonotype: Possible read error: a much larger clone is one base away. The V call is TRBV7-8, the J call TRBJ2-3; 7 bases agree with TRBD2. After removal of 3 bases from V and 8 bases from J, the junction contained 20 bases not matched to a gene. The CDR3 has 18 residues. CDR1 is SGHVS, CDR2 FQNEAQ, per germline. CDR3 residues: CASSFPGVPGLSGGTQYF. CDR3 DNA: TGTGCCAGCAGCTTTCCTGGGGTGCCGGGACTAAGTGGGGGTACGCAGTATTTT.

This clonotype showed up many times. The V call is TRBV20-1, the J call TRBJ2-3, with unresolved D. Germline V gene sequence: CDR1 DFQATT, CDR2 SNEGSKA (reference sequence). The CDR3 contains 15 residues. The V end was cut by 2 bases, the J end by 3 bases, with 15 bases between. DNA for the CDR3: TGCAGTGCTAGACGGCCCTCCTCGAGGACAGATACGCAGTATTTT. Translating it yields CSARRPSSRTDTQYF.

By its share, this clonotype is medium-sized (0.01 to 0.1%). V and J are TRBV6-2 or TRBV6-3 and TRBJ2-7, with D tentatively TRBD1 (6 bases). Germline values: CDR1 MNHEY, CDR2 SVGEGT. There are 14 residues in the CDR3. V was pared by 2 bases and J by 1 base, with 9 bases between. The CDR3 coding sequence is TGTGCCAGCAGTTACCCGGACAGTTCCTACGAGCAGTACTTC. The encoded protein is CASSYPDSSYEQYF.

In this sample, this clonotype is medium-sized. The chain uses TRBV27 and TRBJ1-2; D is possibly TRBD1 (5 bases). CDR3 length: 15 amino acids. CDR1 MNHEY and CDR2 SMNVEV come from the germline V gene (reference sequence). V was trimmed by 5 bases and J by 7 bases, leaving 20 bases between them. The CDR3 DNA reads as TGTGCCAGCAGTATGGGGGGACGGGCGCTATCTGGCTACACCTTC. As protein: CASSMGGRALSGYTF.

This clonotype was detected many times. J is TRBJ2-3 and V is TRBV18; D is uncertain. Germline loops: CDR1 KGHSH, CDR2 LQKENI. This CDR3 is 15 amino acids long. Trimming took off 0 bases at V and 2 bases at J, with 9 bases between the two ends. CDR3 protein: CASSPPGLLTDTQYF. The CDR3 bases are TGTGCCAGCTCACCACCGGGCCTGCTCACAGATACGCAGTATTTT.

This clonotype was found many times. The chain employs TRBV18 and TRBJ2-5, with D hard to call. The CDR3 extends over 13 amino acids. CDR1 is KGHSH, CDR2 LQKENI, per germline. V lost 2 bases and J 3 bases, leaving 7 bases between the germline ends. DNA for the CDR3: TGTGCCAGCTCACCAATGCATAAAGAGACCCAGTACTTC. Protein sequence: CASSPMHKETQYF.

About this clonotype: A read error is possible here, since a much larger clone lies one base away. J is TRBJ2-2 and V is TRBV12-3 or TRBV12-4; either TRBD1 or TRBD2 may fit D (5 bases each). CDR3 length equals 15 residues. V lost 2 bases, J lost 4 bases, and 11 bases lay in between. This CDR3 reads CASSLHEGPTGELFF. CDR3 nucleotides: TGTGCCAGCAGTTTACACGAGGGGCCCACCGGGGAGCTGTTTTTT.

This clonotype has at least ten counts. J is TRBJ1-1 and V is TRBV9; D not resolved. CDR1 and CDR2 from the germline V gene are SGDLS and YYNGEE. The CDR3 is made up of 13 amino acids. Deletions cut 0 bases from V and 5 bases from J, with 8 bases between. The CDR3 reads CASSVVAGTEAFF. DNA for the CDR3: TGTGCCAGCAGCGTAGTTGCGGGGACTGAAGCTTTCTTT. Drawing the rest from reference TRBV9 and TRBJ1-1, the complete variable domain is DSGVTQTPKHLITATGQRVTLRCSPRSGDLSVYWYQQSLDQGLQFLIQYYNGEERAKGNILERFSAQQFPDLHSELNLSSLELGDSALYFCASSVVAGTEAFFGQGTRLTVV.

Judged by abundance, this clonotype is medium-sized. The rearrangement uses TRBV7-3 and TRBJ1-1, with D perhaps TRBD1 (5 bases). Germline values: CDR1 SGHTA, CDR2 FQGTGA. There are 15 residues in the CDR3. Trimming took 1 base from V and 3 from J, leaving 12 bases between them. The CDR3, as DNA: TGTGCCAGCAGCTTAATTGCCCTGGGGGACACTGAAGCTTTCTTT. Translation: CASSLIALGDTEAFF.

Relative to its sample, this clonotype is medium-sized. The rearrangement links TRBV27 to TRBJ2-3; no definite D call. V shed 1 base and J shed 1 base, with 3 bases lying between them. This CDR3 region has 13 residues. The V gene's germline CDR1 is MNHEY and CDR2 SMNVEV (reference sequence). DNA of the CDR3: TGTGCCAGCAGTTTATGGGGCACAGATACGCAGTATTTT. Its protein is CASSLWGTDTQYF.

This clonotype was counted at least ten times. The rearrangement uses TRBV4-3 and TRBJ2-6; D possibly corresponds to TRBD2 (5 bases). Germline CDR1 reads LGHNA; CDR2 reads YSLEER. This CDR3 comprises 18 residues. Trimming stripped 1 base from V and 0 bases from J, with 13 bases between. The CDR3 protein is CASSQGPPGSSGANVLTF. The CDR3 nucleotides read TGCGCCAGCAGCCAAGGCCCCCCGGGGAGCTCTGGGGCCAACGTCCTGACTTTC.

This clonotype was found a few times. The junction shows a germline mismatch at one end, possibly a read error. This chain connects TRBV7-6 to TRBJ1-1; TRBD1 agrees at 11 bases. The CDR3 sequence is 12 residues long. Germline assignment: CDR1 SGHVS and CDR2 FNYEAQ. CDR3 sequence (DNA): TGTGCAAGCAAAGGACAGGGGGCTGGAGCTTTCTTT. This gives the protein CASKGQGAGAFF.

Ten or more counts support this clonotype. J is TRBJ2-1 and V is TRBV19, with TRBD1 identical over 7 bases. Germline V gene sequence: CDR1 LNHDA, CDR2 SQIVND (reference sequence). This CDR3 contains 17 residues. Unmatched junction bases numbered 19, after V lost 5 bases and J lost 9 bases. DNA for the CDR3: TGTGCCAGTAGTCCTGACAGGGAAGTGGGTCCTAGGGTTGAGCAGTTCTTC. Amino acids: CASSPDREVGPRVEQFF.

In this sample, this clonotype turned up many times. CDR3 sequence: CASSLSGRLDAGNTIYF. The CDR3 DNA reads TGTGCCAGCAGTTTATCGGGTCGGCTGGACGCTGGAAACACCATATATTTT. The J gene is TRBJ1-3, the V gene TRBV27; unclear D gene. Germline V gene sequence: CDR1 MNHEY, CDR2 SMNVEV (reference sequence). The CDR3 is made up of 17 amino acids. The V and J ends lost 0 bases and 2 bases respectively, with 14 bases between them.